These 30 T cell receptor beta chains came from one sample sequenced in a study of regulatory T cells in long-lasting Graves disease. Arm-PCR of CDR3 regions with iRepertoire HTBI primers generated TCR beta libraries. TCRdb re-derived calls from the multiplex PCR reads in MiXCR, one entry per CDR3 protein. The sample yields roughly 700,000 distinct CDR3 sequences, 25% to 30% seen once. Time point indicated: persistent/refractory GD, antithyroid drugs over 5 years with positive TRAb. RNA extracted from PBMCs served as the sequencing template. The input for sequencing was peripheral blood mononuclear cells (PBMCs), taken when the disease was refractory, from a patient treated with antithyroid drugs. Source of these receptors: a female donor with Graves disease.

This clonotype has just a few counts. The chain joins TRBV10-3 to TRBJ2-5; TRBD2 aligns across 7 bases. The CDR3 is 14 residues long. Germline V lookup: CDR1 ENHRY, CDR2 SYGVKD. The V and J ends lost 3 bases and 3 bases, in that order; junction bases with no gene match: 4. Here the CDR3 reads CAISDSGVKETQYF. CDR3 bases: TGTGCCATCAGTGACAGCGGGGTGAAAGAGACCCAGTACTTC.

Remarks on this clonotype: A read error is possible here, since a much larger clone lies one base away. The chain uses TRBV28 and TRBJ1-4; 8 nucleotides match TRBD1. The germline V gene has CDR1 MDHEN and CDR2 SYDVKM. The CDR3 sequence is 15 residues long. J was trimmed by 6 bases and V by 6 bases; bases with no gene match: 9. CDR3 sequence (DNA): TGTGCCAGCAGAACCTCAGGGGGCCGGGATGAAAAACTGTTTTTT. Encoded protein: CASRTSGGRDEKLFF.

This clonotype showed up many times. J is TRBJ2-7 and V is TRBV11-2; the D gene is possibly TRBD1 (5 bases). The CDR3 is 13 residues long. CDR1 and CDR2 from the germline V gene are SGHAT and FQNNGV. The V and J ends lost 1 base and 4 bases respectively, with 8 bases between them. The CDR3 sequence is CASSLAGWYEQYF. CDR3 nucleotides: TGTGCCAGCAGCTTAGCAGGGTGGTACGAGCAGTACTTC.

This clonotype has only a few counts. This rearrangement joins TRBV4-1 to TRBJ1-6; TRBD1 is a possible D gene (5 bases). Germline CDR1 is MGHRA and CDR2 is YSYEKL. The CDR3 spans 16 residues. Deletions cut 3 bases from V and 8 bases from J, with 17 bases between. The CDR3: CASSQLGTSAYSPLHF. The CDR3 DNA reads TGCGCCAGCAGCCAGCTAGGGACGTCGGCGTATTCACCCCTCCACTTT.

This clonotype was seen a handful of times. The chain links TRBV3-1 to TRBJ1-5; a possible D gene is TRBD1 (5 bases). The CDR3 is 14 residues long. Trimming stripped 2 bases from V and 3 bases from J, with 8 bases between. Germline values: CDR1 LGHDT, CDR2 YNNKEL (reference sequence). CDR3 DNA: TGTGCCAGCAGCCAACAGGGTTACAATCAGCCCCAGCATTTT. Protein sequence: CASSQQGYNQPQHF. Full variable domain (rest looked up from reference TRBV3-1 and TRBJ1-5): DTAVSQTPKYLVTQMGNDKSIKCEQNLGHDTMYWYKQDSKKFLKIMFSYNNKELIINETVPNRFSPKSPDKAHLNLHINSLELGDSAVYFCASSQQGYNQPQHFGDGTRLSIL.

V is TRBV11-1 and J is TRBJ2-7; D perhaps matches TRBD2 (5 bases). This CDR3 is built from 15 residues. Germline values: CDR1 SGHAT, CDR2 FQDESV (reference sequence). V lost 3 bases and J lost 7, with 19 bases in between. DNA for the CDR3: TGTGCCAGCAGCTTCATGAGTAGCGCCTCGGGTGAGCAGTACTTC. It is translated as CASSFMSSASGEQYF.

This clonotype was detected only a few times. This chain connects TRBV5-1 to TRBJ1-1, with D tentatively TRBD1 (6 bases). V dropped 4 bases and J dropped 0 bases, with 13 bases sitting between them. Germline V gene sequence: CDR1 SGHRS, CDR2 YFSETQ. The CDR3 is made up of 15 amino acids. CDR3 region: CASSATGLMNTEAFF. The DNA of the CDR3 is TGCGCCAGCAGCGCGACAGGACTTATGAACACTGAAGCTTTCTTT.

The gene calls are TRBV6-1 and TRBJ2-5; no definite D call. The V gene's germline CDR1 is MNHNS and CDR2 SASEGT. V was shortened by 8 bases and J by 3 bases, with 10 bases between the two germline ends. The CDR3 extends over 12 amino acids. The chain's CDR3 is CASFRREETQYF. The CDR3 DNA reads as TGTGCCAGCTTCCGGCGTGAAGAGACCCAGTACTTC.

The rearrangement uses TRBV3-1 and TRBJ2-5; D remains ambiguous. The CDR3 runs 16 residues. Between the trimmed V and J ends, which lost 3 bases and 1 base, there was a span of 15 bases. The germline V gene has CDR1 LGHDT and CDR2 YNNKEL (reference sequence). CDR3 nucleotide sequence: TGTGCCAGCAGCCACGGTCAGGTTGACGGCCAAGAGACCCAGTACTTC. This codes for CASSHGQVDGQETQYF.

In its sample, this clonotype was seen a few times. V is TRBV9 and J is TRBJ1-1; 8 bases map to TRBD1. This CDR3 is 15 amino acids long. V lost 4 bases and J lost 5; bases outside the gene matches: 10. The germline V gene has CDR1 SGDLS and CDR2 YYNGEE. The CDR3 loop reads CASSSHGTGETEAFF. As DNA, the CDR3 is TGTGCCAGCAGCTCGCATGGGACAGGAGAAACTGAAGCTTTCTTT.

This clonotype was detected only a few times. The CDR3 bases are TGCAGTGCTAGGCCAGCCGTGAACACTGAAGCTTTCTTT. The encoded protein is CSARPAVNTEAFF. V and J are TRBV20-1 and TRBJ1-1; D not resolved. The CDR3 spans 13 residues. V was cut by 3 bases and J by 0 bases, with 8 bases left in between. From germline, CDR1 is DFQATT and CDR2 SNEGSKA (reference sequence).

The chain has TRBV6-5 and TRBJ1-2, with 9 positions matching TRBD1. Germline V gene sequence: CDR1 MNHEY, CDR2 SVGAGI. The CDR3 sequence is 18 residues long. Trimming cost V 2 bases and J 4 bases; bases outside gene matches: 14. For the CDR3, the DNA is TGTGCCAGCAGTTACGCCGTGGGGACAGGGATATTTTTCTATGGCTACACCTTC. This encodes CASSYAVGTGIFFYGYTF.

The chain combines TRBV20-1 with TRBJ2-7; tentatively, D is TRBD1 (6 bases). The CDR3 covers 14 residues. Deletions cut 0 bases from V and 2 bases from J, with 11 bases between. Germline values: CDR1 DFQATT, CDR2 SNEGSKA (reference sequence). In DNA, the CDR3 is TGCAGTGCTAGAGATTTGCAGGGGACCTACGAGCAGTACTTC. Translated: CSARDLQGTYEQYF.

The chain combines TRBV5-6 with TRBJ2-5; D is unclear. V lost 3 bases to trimming and J lost 4 bases, with 25 bases between them. This CDR3 region has 18 residues. The germline gives CDR1 SGHDT, CDR2 YYEEEE. The CDR3 protein is CASSCPPHLAEEVETQYF. In DNA, the CDR3 is TGTGCCAGCAGCTGCCCCCCCCACTTGGCGGAAGAGGTAGAGACCCAGTACTTC.

This chain connects TRBV10-3 to TRBJ2-1; 10 bases match TRBD1. Trimming took 5 bases from V and 7 from J; bases not matched to a gene: 8. The CDR3 spans 15 residues. Per the germline V gene, CDR1 is ENHRY and CDR2 is SYGVKD. In nucleotides, the CDR3 is TGTGCCATCAGTTTCCCGTGGGACAGGGGTAATGAGCAGTTCTTC. Protein: CAISFPWDRGNEQFF.

At least ten counts were recorded for this clonotype. The V call is TRBV28, the J call TRBJ1-6; D is possibly TRBD1 (6 bases). CDR3 length equals 15 residues. Trimming took off 2 bases at V and 9 bases at J, with 14 bases between the two ends. Germline V gives CDR1 MDHEN, CDR2 SYDVKM. Written as DNA, the CDR3 is TGTGCCAGCAGTTTACCGACAGGTTTGGGTTCACCCCTCCACTTT. It is translated as CASSLPTGLGSPLHF.

The rearrangement links TRBV4-1 to TRBJ1-1; 8 bases agree with TRBD1. V shed 1 base, J shed 1 base, and the junction held 5 bases outside the gene matches. The germline V gene has CDR1 MGHRA and CDR2 YSYEKL. The length of the CDR3 is 16 residues. The CDR3 nucleotides read TGCGCCAGCAGCCAAGGGGCCAGGGGGCGGAACACTGAAGCTTTCTTT. It is translated as CASSQGARGRNTEAFF.

This clonotype turned up a few times. V and J are TRBV2 and TRBJ1-5; tentatively, D is TRBD1 (5 bases). There are 14 residues in the CDR3. CDR1 SNHLY and CDR2 FYNNEI come from the germline V gene. The V end was cut by 4 bases, the J end by 2 bases, with 9 bases between. CDR3 residues: CASSARAGNQPQHF. The CDR3 nucleotides are TGTGCCAGCAGTGCCAGGGCAGGCAATCAGCCCCAGCATTTT.

V usage is TRBV7-9 and J usage is TRBJ1-5; 7 nucleotides line up with TRBD1. CDR1 is SEHNR and CDR2 is FQNEAQ in the germline V gene (reference sequence). The CDR3 loop spans 14 amino acids. Losses at the gene ends were 10 bases for V and 4 bases for J; bases not matched to a gene: 10. The CDR3 sequence: CATGGSVENQPQHF. The CDR3 DNA is TGTGCCACAGGGGGGTCTGTGGAGAATCAGCCCCAGCATTTT.

A few counts support this clonotype. J is TRBJ1-5 and V is TRBV6-2 or TRBV6-3; tentatively, D is TRBD1 (5 bases). CDR1 MNHEY and CDR2 SVGEGT come from the germline V gene. The V end was cut by 4 bases, the J end by 6 bases, with 13 bases between. The CDR3 consists of 14 residues. CDR3 in amino acids: CASSSPGGSQPQHF. CDR3 in DNA: TGTGCCAGCAGTTCCCCCGGGGGGAGTCAGCCCCAGCATTTT.

V gene TRBV20-1 combines with J gene TRBJ1-2; no firm D call. Per the germline V gene, CDR1 is DFQATT and CDR2 is SNEGSKA (reference sequence). CDR3 size: 13 residues. V was cut by 3 bases and J by 5 bases, with 13 bases left in between. DNA for the CDR3: TGCAGTGCTAGCGACGGGGTGGGGTATGGCTACACCTTC. It encodes CSASDGVGYGYTF.

The genes are TRBV30 and TRBJ2-7; the match to TRBD1 covers 12 bases. Germline CDR1 reads GTSNPN; CDR2 reads SVGIG (reference sequence). The CDR3 is made up of 14 amino acids. V was clipped by 2 bases and J by 5 bases; unmatched bases: 4. CDR3 in DNA: TGTGCCTGGAGTCCCGGGACAGGGGGCCACGAGCAGTACTTC. Residues: CAWSPGTGGHEQYF.

A few counts support this clonotype. The chain employs TRBV11-2 and TRBJ2-5; D not certain. This CDR3 spans 11 amino acids. Germline V gene lookup returns CDR1 SGHAT and CDR2 FQNNGV. The V and J ends lost 4 bases and 7 bases respectively, with 7 bases between them. The CDR3 is CASSYEGTQYF. CDR3 coding DNA: TGTGCCAGCAGCTACGAAGGGACCCAGTACTTC.

The J gene is TRBJ1-1, the V gene TRBV12-3 or TRBV12-4; D gene unclear. This CDR3 comprises 15 residues. The V end lost 6 bases, the J end lost 1 base, and 15 bases lay between the germline ends. The CDR3 DNA follows: TGTGCCAGCAGATCTCCGCGGCGGGGGAACACTGAAGCTTTCTTT. Residues: CASRSPRRGNTEAFF.

The chain is built from TRBV6-2 or TRBV6-3 and TRBJ2-6; D gene unclear. CDR3 length: 18 residues. Germline V gene sequence: CDR1 MNHEY, CDR2 SVGEGT. The V end was cut by 5 bases, the J end by 0 bases, with 17 bases between. CDR3 sequence reads: CASSEFVDIRSGANVLTF. The CDR3 DNA follows: TGTGCCAGCAGTGAATTCGTAGACATTCGCTCTGGGGCCAACGTCCTGACTTTC.

The gene calls are TRBV15 and TRBJ1-5; tentatively, D is TRBD1 (5 bases). CDR3 length equals 16 residues. V was cut by 3 bases and J by 0 bases, with 12 bases left in between. Germline assignment: CDR1 LNHNV and CDR2 YYDKDF (reference sequence). The CDR3 protein is CATSRDKGFSNQPQHF. The DNA of the CDR3 is TGTGCCACCAGCAGGGACAAAGGATTTAGCAATCAGCCCCAGCATTTT.

In its sample, this clonotype was seen a few times. The rearrangement uses TRBV29-1 and TRBJ2-7; no clear D. V lost 6 bases to trimming and J lost 5 bases, with 11 bases between them. Germline V gives CDR1 SQVTM, CDR2 ANQGSEA. This CDR3 region has 11 residues. CDR3 bases: TGCAGCGTAAGGGTGAGGAACGAGCAGTACTTC. Protein: CSVRVRNEQYF.

This clonotype is a singleton in its sample. The J gene is TRBJ2-7, the V gene TRBV5-1; 7 bases align to TRBD1. Trimming at V came to 2 bases and at J to 1 base, leaving 6 bases not matched to a gene. Germline loops: CDR1 SGHRS, CDR2 YFSETQ. This CDR3 has 15 amino acids. The CDR3 is CASSLWTGPSYEQYF. The DNA for the CDR3 is TGCGCCAGCAGCTTATGGACAGGACCTTCCTACGAGCAGTACTTC.

This clonotype was seen only a few times. This chain uses TRBV6-1 with TRBJ2-7, with D uncertain. V lost 6 bases to trimming and J lost 2 bases, with 17 bases between them. Germline CDR1 and CDR2: MNHNS and SASEGT. The CDR3 contains 15 residues. CDR3 nucleotides: TGTGCCAGCAGACCCAGCCCCTTGAAGCCCTACGAGCAGTACTTC. Protein sequence: CASRPSPLKPYEQYF.

This clonotype turned up a few times. The rearrangement joins TRBV19 to TRBJ2-7; D call uncertain. The CDR3 has 13 residues. V lost 5 bases and J lost 0, with 8 bases in between. Germline assignment: CDR1 LNHDA and CDR2 SQIVND (reference sequence). In nucleotides, the CDR3 is TGTGCCAGTAGTGTCCGGGCCTCCTACGAGCAGTACTTC. It specifies CASSVRASYEQYF.